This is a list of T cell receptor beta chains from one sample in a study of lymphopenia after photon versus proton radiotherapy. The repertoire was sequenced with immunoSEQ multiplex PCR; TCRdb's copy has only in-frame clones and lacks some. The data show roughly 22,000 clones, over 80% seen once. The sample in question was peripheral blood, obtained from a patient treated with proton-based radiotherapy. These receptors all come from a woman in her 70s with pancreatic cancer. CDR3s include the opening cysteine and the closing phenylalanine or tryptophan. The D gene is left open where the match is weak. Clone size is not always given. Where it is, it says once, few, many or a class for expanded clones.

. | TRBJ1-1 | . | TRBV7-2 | CASSLEVGRANTEAFF | TGTGCCAGCAGCTTAGAAGTGGGCAGAGCGAACACTGAAGCTTTCTTT
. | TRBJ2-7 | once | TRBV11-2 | CASRRWGRNSYEQYF | TGTGCCAGCAGACGCTGGGGGCGAAACTCCTACGAGCAGTACTTC
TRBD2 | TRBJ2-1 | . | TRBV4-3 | CASSQDTSGNGYNEQFF | TGCGCCAGCAGCCAAGATACTAGCGGGAACGGCTACAATGAGCAGTTCTTC
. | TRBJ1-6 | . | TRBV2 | CASSTGRQSSYNSPLHF | TGTGCCAGCAGCACCGGGAGGCAGAGCTCCTATAATTCACCCCTCCACTTT
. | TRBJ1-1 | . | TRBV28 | CASSLRSAGKTEAFF | TGTGCCAGCAGTTTACGGTCCGCAGGGAAGACTGAAGCTTTCTTT
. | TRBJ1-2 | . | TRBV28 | CASSPGDPNYGYTF | TGTGCCAGCAGCCCGGGCGACCCAAACTATGGCTACACCTTC
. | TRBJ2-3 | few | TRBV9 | CASSPRTDTQYF | TGTGCCAGCAGCCCGCGCACAGATACGCAGTATTTT
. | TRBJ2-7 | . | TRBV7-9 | CASSLQGPYEQYF | TGTGCCAGCAGCTTACAGGGACCCTACGAGCAGTACTTC
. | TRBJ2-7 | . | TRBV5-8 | CASSLSTEQYF | TGTGCCAGCAGCTTAAGCACAGAGCAGTACTTC
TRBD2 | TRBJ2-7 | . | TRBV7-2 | CASSLELAGTYEQYF | TGTGCCAGCAGCTTAGAACTAGCGGGAACCTACGAGCAGTACTTC
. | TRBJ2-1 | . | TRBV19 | CASSMGFRQLNNEQFF | TGTGCCAGTAGTATGGGTTTTAGACAGCTAAACAATGAGCAGTTCTTC
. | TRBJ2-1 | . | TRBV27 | CASRYYNEQFF | TGTGCCAGCAGGTATTACAATGAGCAGTTCTTC
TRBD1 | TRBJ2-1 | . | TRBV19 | CASTSGTGHGNEQFF | TGTGCCAGTACCTCCGGGACAGGGCATGGCAATGAGCAGTTCTTC
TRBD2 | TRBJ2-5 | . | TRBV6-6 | CASSPGTNQETQYF | TGTGCCAGCAGTCCGGGGACTAACCAAGAGACCCAGTACTTC
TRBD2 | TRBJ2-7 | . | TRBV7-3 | CASSSGTSSEQYF | TGTGCCAGCAGCTCCGGGACTAGTTCCGAGCAGTACTTC
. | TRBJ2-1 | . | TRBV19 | CASKGYEQFF | TGTGCCAGTAAGGGATATGAGCAGTTCTTC
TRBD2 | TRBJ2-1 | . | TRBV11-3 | CASRNWEGTSSYNEQFF | TGTGCCAGCAGGAACTGGGAGGGAACTAGCTCCTACAATGAGCAGTTCTTC
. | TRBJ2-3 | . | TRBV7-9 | CASSYLAVSTDTQYF | TGTGCCAGCAGCTATTTAGCGGTTAGCACAGATACGCAGTATTTT
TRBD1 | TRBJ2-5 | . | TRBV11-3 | CASSLDRTGGGETQYF | TGTGCCAGCAGCTTAGATCGTACAGGGGGTGGGGAGACCCAGTACTTC
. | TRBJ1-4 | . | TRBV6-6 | CASSPDSFEKLFF | TGTGCCAGCAGCCCGGACAGTTTTGAAAAACTGTTTTTT
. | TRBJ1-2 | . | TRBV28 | CASSLNLRVSGYTF | TGTGCCAGCAGTTTAAACCTCAGGGTATCGGGCTACACCTTC
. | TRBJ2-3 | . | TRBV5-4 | CASRFAGTSTDTQYF | TGTGCCAGCCGATTCGCGGGGACTAGCACAGATACGCAGTATTTT
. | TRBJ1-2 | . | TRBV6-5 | CASSYQGNYGYTF | TGTGCCAGCAGTTATCAGGGTAACTATGGCTACACCTTC
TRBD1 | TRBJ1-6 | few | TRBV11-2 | CASSLGVPQGPPLHF | TGTGCCAGCAGCTTAGGTGTACCACAGGGGCCACCCCTCCACTTT
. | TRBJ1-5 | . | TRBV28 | CATGSGQYSNQPQHF | TGTGCCACCGGCTCCGGACAGTATAGCAATCAGCCCCAGCATTTT
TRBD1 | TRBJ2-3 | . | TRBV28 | CASSSGQGPHDTQYF | TGTGCCAGCAGTTCGGGACAGGGTCCACACGATACGCAGTATTTT
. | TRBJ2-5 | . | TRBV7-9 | CASSFEDLLQETQYF | TGTGCCAGCAGCTTTGAGGACTTGCTGCAAGAGACCCAGTACTTC
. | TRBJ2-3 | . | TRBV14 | CASSQDLIWGADTQYF | TGTGCCAGCAGCCAAGATTTGATATGGGGGGCAGATACGCAGTATTTT
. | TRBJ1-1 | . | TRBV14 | CASSAQQFFFIMNTEAFF | TGTGCCAGCAGCGCCCAACAGTTTTTCTTTATTATGAACACTGAAGCTTTCTTT
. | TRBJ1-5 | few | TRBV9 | CASSVGVGGGAQPQHF | TGTGCCAGCAGCGTAGGGGTAGGCGGGGGCGCCCAGCCCCAGCATTTT
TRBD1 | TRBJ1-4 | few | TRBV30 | CAWDRGEKLFF | TGTGCCTGGGACAGGGGGGAAAAACTGTTTTTT
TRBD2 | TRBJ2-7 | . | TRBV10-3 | CAISEGREHEQYF | TGTGCCATCAGTGAAGGGCGGGAGCACGAGCAGTACTTC
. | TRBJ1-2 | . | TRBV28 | CASSTSDIKGYTF | TGTGCCAGCAGCACATCAGATATAAAGGGCTACACCTTC
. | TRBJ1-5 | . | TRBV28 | CASSPQATSNQPQHF | TGTGCCAGCAGTCCACAGGCGACTAGCAATCAGCCCCAGCATTTT
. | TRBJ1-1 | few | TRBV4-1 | CASSQEYSSEAFF | TGCGCCAGCAGCCAAGAATACTCGTCTGAAGCTTTCTTT
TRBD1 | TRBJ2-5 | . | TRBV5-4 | CASSLPQGAETQYF | TGTGCCAGCAGCCTGCCCCAGGGGGCCGAGACCCAGTACTTC
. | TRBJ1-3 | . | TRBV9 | CASSGADRNSGNTIYF | TGTGCCAGCAGCGGAGCTGACAGGAACTCTGGAAACACCATATATTTT
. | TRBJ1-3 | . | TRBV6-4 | CASSPETVGAGNTIYF | TGTGCCAGCAGTCCAGAAACGGTCGGGGCGGGAAACACCATATATTTT
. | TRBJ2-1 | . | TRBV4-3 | CASSRVRGAYNEQFF | TGCGCCAGCTCAAGGGTTCGGGGCGCTTACAATGAGCAGTTCTTC
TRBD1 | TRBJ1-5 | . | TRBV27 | CASKRTGDGQPQHF | TGTGCCAGCAAGCGGACAGGGGACGGTCAGCCCCAGCATTTT
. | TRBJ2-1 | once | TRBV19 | CASSGRSYNEQFF | TGTGCCAGTAGTGGACGGAGCTACAATGAGCAGTTCTTC
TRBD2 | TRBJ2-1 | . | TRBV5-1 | CASSELLAAAYNEQFF | TGCGCCAGCAGCGAACTACTAGCGGCGGCCTACAATGAGCAGTTCTTC
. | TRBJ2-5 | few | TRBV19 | CASRRKSGQNQETQYF | TGTGCCAGTAGGAGAAAATCGGGCCAGAACCAAGAGACCCAGTACTTC
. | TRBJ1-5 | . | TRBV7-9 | CASSLGIGAADSNQPQHF | TGTGCCAGCAGCTTAGGGATTGGGGCTGCCGATAGCAATCAGCCCCAGCATTTT
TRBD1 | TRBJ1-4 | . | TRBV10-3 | CAVGRHRGAGEKLFF | TGTGCCGTTGGACGACACAGGGGCGCCGGAGAAAAACTGTTTTTT
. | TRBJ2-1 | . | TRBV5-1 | CASSLEGGISYNEQFF | TGCGCCAGCAGCTTGGAAGGGGGGATATCCTACAATGAGCAGTTCTTC
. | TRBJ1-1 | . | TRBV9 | CASSVGVVSEAFF | TGTGCCAGCAGCGTGGGAGTCGTAAGTGAAGCTTTCTTT
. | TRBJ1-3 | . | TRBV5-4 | CASSSPTAGNTIYF | TGTGCCAGCAGCTCGCCTACAGCTGGAAACACCATATATTTT
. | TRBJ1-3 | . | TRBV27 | CASSLTGADSGNTIYF | TGTGCCAGCAGTTTAACGGGGGCGGACTCTGGAAACACCATATATTTT